This TCR beta chain was recorded in a study of T cells in Graves' hyperthyroidism and ophthalmopathy. Study-wide context: Staff took peripheral blood when the initial diagnosis was made, before any treatment began.

Study-wide findings and caveats: A model using 13 V-J features told ophthalmopathy apart from stable hyperthyroidism.

A note on this clonotype: Its antigen is unidentified.

The junction had 8 bases not matched to a gene; V was cut back by 1 base and J by 3 bases. Germline assignment: CDR1 DFQATT and CDR2 SNEGSKA (reference sequence). The CDR3 sequence is 16 residues long. The sample, blood from the first hyperthyroidism diagnosis, precedes any ophthalmopathy symptoms. PBMCs came from about 10 ml fresh peripheral blood. Amplification of TCR beta CDR3 regions used RNA as the template. HTBI primers were used for first-round RT-PCR of the TCR CDR3. TCRdb re-derived calls from the multiplex PCR reads in MiXCR, one entry per CDR3 protein. The table shows under 300,000 distinct CDR3 sequences, with over 12% occurring only once.

The sequenced sample was blood. The sequence came from a woman aged 45-60 years with Graves' hyperthyroidism that later progressed to Graves' ophthalmopathy. The V and J genes are TRBV20-1 and TRBJ2-7; 11 nucleotides match TRBD2. The CDR3 loop reads CSARATSGSCDYEQYF. CDR3 sequence (DNA): TGCAGTGCTAGAGCTACTAGCGGGAGTTGCGACTACGAGCAGTACTTC.